This TCR beta chain was observed in a study of cytomegalovirus exposure and HLA in healthy donors. Study outcomes and limitations: Beyond CMV serostatus, there was no information to go on about immune exposure. Relative to equally common others, HLA-associated TCR beta chains showed greater clonal expansion in a later analysis.

In the case of this clone: Its specificity is unknown.

Germline values: CDR1 SGHRS, CDR2 YFSETQ. This CDR3 has 14 amino acids. The ends were cut back, 2 bases at V and 4 bases at J, with 12 bases in the middle. The PCR used 60 Vbeta and 13 Jbeta primers. The authors' processing: A follow-up analysis tallied tens of millions of unique TCR beta chains, approximately 10 million shared. Assay: immunoSEQ multiplex PCR; the TCRdb copy retains only in-frame clones and omits some. V, J and clone size are taken as reported in that table, and D and trimming were inferred from the DNA itself. The data show 60,000 or so clones, less than 75% seen once. The sequence was collected from a man in his fifties or sixties in good health and CMV-seropositive. Sequenced: PBMCs. The gene calls are TRBV5-1 and TRBJ1-1, with D possibly TRBD1 on 6 matching bases. The DNA of the CDR3 is TGCGCCAGCAGCTTAGGGGGAGTTGGCACTGAAGCTTTCTTT. Amino acids: CASSLGGVGTEAFF.